In this sample, the clone carrying this T cell receptor beta chain turned up many times. As yet, its antigen is unknown. This sample was taken from a study of Graves' ophthalmopathy and Graves' hyperthyroidism. Study overall: Peripheral blood samples were taken at initial diagnosis, before any treatment. Study results and caveats: Blood also contained most of the expanded thyroid clonotypes above 0.001 frequency.

The germline gives CDR1 MDHEN, CDR2 SYDVKM. This CDR3 region has 16 residues. V lost 6 bases, J lost 6 bases, and 18 bases lay in between. Amplified TCR beta CDR3 regions were obtained using RNA transcripts as template. Following a first-round RT-PCR that used HTBI primers, a second-round multiplex PCR was carried out. TCRdb processed the multiplex PCR reads anew with MiXCR; each CDR3 protein has one entry. Of approximately 500,000 distinct CDR3 sequences listed, 14% are singletons. The chain is built from TRBV28 and TRBJ1-6; tentatively, D is TRBD1 (5 bases). The source material was blood. This TCR derives from a woman aged 25 to 39 with Graves' ophthalmopathy. The DNA for the CDR3 is TGTGCCAGCAGGCCGGGGTTCGGGGGACGTAATTCACCCCTCCACTTT. Its translation: CASRPGFGGRNSPLHF.